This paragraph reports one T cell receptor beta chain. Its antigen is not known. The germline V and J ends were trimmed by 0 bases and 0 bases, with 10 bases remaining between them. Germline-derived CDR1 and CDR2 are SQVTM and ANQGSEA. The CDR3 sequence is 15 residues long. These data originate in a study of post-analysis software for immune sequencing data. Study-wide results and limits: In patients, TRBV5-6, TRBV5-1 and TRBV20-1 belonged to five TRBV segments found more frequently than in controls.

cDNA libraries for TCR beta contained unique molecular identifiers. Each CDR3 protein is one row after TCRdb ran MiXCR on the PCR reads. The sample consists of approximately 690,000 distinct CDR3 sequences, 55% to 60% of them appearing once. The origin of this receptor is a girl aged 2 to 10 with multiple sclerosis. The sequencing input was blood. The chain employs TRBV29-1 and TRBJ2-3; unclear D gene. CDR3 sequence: CSVEDHWVSTDTQYF. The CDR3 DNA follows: TGCAGCGTTGAAGATCACTGGGTTAGCACAGATACGCAGTATTTT.